These T cell receptor beta chains were read from a single sample in a study of early T cells in non-severe SARS-CoV-2 infection. TCRdb fed the 5' RACE reads into MiXCR, producing one record per CDR3 protein. The sample holds about 27,000 distinct CDR3 sequences; 4.4% are singletons and the top ten take approximately 10%. Specimen: whole blood. These receptors all stem from an adult who was a healthcare worker with PCR-confirmed SARS-CoV-2 infection or an uninfected control (not recorded which). Both conserved end residues are part of each CDR3. The order of the fields is V gene, D gene, J gene, clone size, CDR3 protein, CDR3 DNA. A D gene is named only where the DNA matches it firmly. Size is stated as once, few, many, or a class for an expanded clone.

v_gene: TRBV18
d_gene: TRBD2
j_gene: TRBJ2-4
abundance: many
CDR3aa: CASSPPLAGGLDIQYF
CDR3nt: TGTGCCAGCTCACCACCCCTAGCGGGAGGATTAGACATTCAGTACTTC

v_gene: TRBV28
d_gene: -
j_gene: TRBJ2-3
abundance: medium-sized
CDR3aa: CASSSLGGPTDTQYF
CDR3nt: TGTGCCAGCAGTTCGTTAGGGGGACCCACAGATACGCAGTATTTT

v_gene: TRBV6-2/TRBV6-3
d_gene: -
j_gene: TRBJ2-7
abundance: many
CDR3aa: CASSYSFTGGEQYF
CDR3nt: TGTGCCAGCAGTTACTCGTTTACTGGGGGCGAGCAGTACTTC

v_gene: TRBV27
d_gene: TRBD2
j_gene: TRBJ2-1
abundance: many
CDR3aa: CASSFEVGREGRLSNNEQFF
CDR3nt: TGTGCCAGCAGTTTCGAGGTGGGGCGGGAGGGTCGATTGTCGAACAATGAGCAGTTCTTC

v_gene: TRBV18
d_gene: -
j_gene: TRBJ2-1
abundance: many
CDR3aa: CASSKESGYNEQFF
CDR3nt: TGTGCCAGCTCAAAGGAGTCGGGATACAATGAGCAGTTCTTC

v_gene: TRBV11-2
d_gene: -
j_gene: TRBJ1-5
abundance: many
CDR3aa: CASSLDGGPNQPQHF
CDR3nt: TGTGCCAGCAGCTTAGATGGCGGACCCAATCAGCCCCAGCATTTT

v_gene: TRBV7-9
d_gene: -
j_gene: TRBJ1-1
abundance: many
CDR3aa: CASSLIMMNTEAFF
CDR3nt: TGTGCCAGCAGCTTAATTATGATGAACACTGAAGCTTTCTTT

v_gene: TRBV24-1
d_gene: -
j_gene: TRBJ2-1
abundance: many
CDR3aa: CATRQYNEQFF
CDR3nt: TGTGCCACCCGGCAGTACAATGAGCAGTTCTTC

v_gene: TRBV6-2/TRBV6-3
d_gene: -
j_gene: TRBJ2-4
abundance: many
CDR3aa: CASTYREQSGIQYF
CDR3nt: TGTGCCAGCACCTACCGGGAGCAATCGGGCATTCAGTACTTC

v_gene: TRBV12-3/TRBV12-4
d_gene: -
j_gene: TRBJ2-3
abundance: many
CDR3aa: CASSRDSTDTQYF
CDR3nt: TGTGCCAGCAGTAGGGACAGCACAGATACGCAGTATTTT